The source of this T cell receptor beta chain is a study of blood T cell repertoires in COVID-19. Per the germline V gene, CDR1 is MDHEN and CDR2 is SYDVKM. This CDR3 has 15 residues. V gave up 2 bases and J gave up 9 bases; unmatched junction bases: 9. Assay: immunoSEQ multiplex PCR; the TCRdb copy retains only in-frame clones and omits some. The sample has 310,000 or so clones; around 90% are singletons. The TCR was taken from a man aged 65 to 79 with acute or convalescent COVID-19. The chain links TRBV28 to TRBJ1-5; 8 bases line up with TRBD1. Sequencing input: peripheral blood. As DNA, the CDR3 is TGTGCCAGCAGTTTAGGGAGGACAGGGAAGGGGCCCCAGCATTTT. Protein product: CASSLGRTGKGPQHF.